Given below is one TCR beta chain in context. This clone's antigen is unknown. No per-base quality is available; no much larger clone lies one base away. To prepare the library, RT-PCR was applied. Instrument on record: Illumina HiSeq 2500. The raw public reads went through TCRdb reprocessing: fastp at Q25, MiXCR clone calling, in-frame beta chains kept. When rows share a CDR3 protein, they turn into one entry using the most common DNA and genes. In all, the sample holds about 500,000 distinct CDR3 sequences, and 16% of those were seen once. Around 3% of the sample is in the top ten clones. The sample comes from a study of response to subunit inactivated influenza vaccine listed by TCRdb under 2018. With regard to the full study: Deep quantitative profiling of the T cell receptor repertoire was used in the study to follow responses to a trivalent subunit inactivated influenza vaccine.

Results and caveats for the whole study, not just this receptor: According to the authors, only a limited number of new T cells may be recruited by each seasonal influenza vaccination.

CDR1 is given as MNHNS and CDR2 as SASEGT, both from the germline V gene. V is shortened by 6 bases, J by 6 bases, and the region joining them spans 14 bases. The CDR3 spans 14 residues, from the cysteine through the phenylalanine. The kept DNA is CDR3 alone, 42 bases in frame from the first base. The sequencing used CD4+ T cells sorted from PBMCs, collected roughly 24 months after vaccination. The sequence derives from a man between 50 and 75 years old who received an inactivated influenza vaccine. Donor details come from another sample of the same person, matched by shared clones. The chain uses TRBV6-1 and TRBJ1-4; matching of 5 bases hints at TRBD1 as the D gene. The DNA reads TGTGCCAGCAGCCCCGGAGGGGCAGATGAAAAACTGTTTTTT. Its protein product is CASSPGGADEKLFF.